These 18 T cell receptor beta chains came from one sample sequenced in a study of glioma-infiltrating T cells. Using RNA template, CDR3s of TCR alpha and beta were amplified with iRepertoire arm-PCR. TCRdb used MiXCR to reprocess the multiplex PCR reads, holding one entry per CDR3 protein. The sample includes 400,000 or so distinct CDR3 sequences, 41% seen only once; the top ten take 12%. Sequences were obtained from glioma tissue, nonneoplastic brain tissue, or PBMCs (not recorded which). The origin of the receptors is a human donor with low-grade glioma or glioblastoma, undergoing nonglioma brain surgery, or in good health (not recorded which).

This clonotype was counted between two and nine times. The chain joins TRBV4-1 to TRBJ2-7; no clear D. The CDR3 extends over 14 amino acids. Germline V gene data show CDR1 as MGHRA and CDR2 as YSYEKL. Trimming took 3 bases from V and 5 from J, leaving 14 bases between them. CDR3 sequence: CASSQTSIFNEQYF. CDR3 DNA sequence: TGCGCCAGCAGCCAGACAAGCATCTTTAACGAGCAGTACTTC.

The gene calls are TRBV20-1 and TRBJ1-5, with D uncertain. Germline V gives CDR1 DFQATT, CDR2 SNEGSKA (reference sequence). CDR3 size: 14 residues. Trimming stripped 7 bases from V and 3 bases from J, with 16 bases between. This CDR3 is CSVPLRTNNQPQHF. CDR3 nucleotides: TGCAGTGTCCCCCTGCGGACCAACAATCAGCCCCAGCATTTT.

Note on this clonotype: Germline and junction disagree at one end, which may indicate a read error. The chain is built from TRBV6-2 or TRBV6-3 and TRBJ2-3, with D uncertain. CDR1 MNHEY and CDR2 SVGEGT come from the germline V gene. The CDR3 runs 13 residues. This CDR3 is CASENPFPDTRYF. The CDR3 nucleotides read TGTGCCAGCGAAAACCCTTTTCCGGATACGCGGTATTTT.

This clonotype has a single count. This may stem from a read error, because a much larger clone lies one nucleotide away. The V and J genes are TRBV6-1 and TRBJ1-2; weak D call: TRBD1 (5 bases). V dropped 4 bases and J dropped 7 bases, with 13 bases sitting between them. This CDR3 has 13 residues. Germline loops: CDR1 MNHNS, CDR2 SASEGT. The CDR3 bases are TGTGCCAGCAGTGTTCAGGGATGGGGTGGCTACACCTTC. Protein: CASSVQGWGGYTF.

There are many counts of this clonotype. The J gene is TRBJ2-5, the V gene TRBV25-1; D ambiguous. The CDR3 has 13 residues. V was clipped by 5 bases and J by 0 bases, with 7 bases between them. Germline V gene data show CDR1 as MGHDK and CDR2 as SYGVNS. The CDR3 DNA reads TGTGCCAGCAGTTGGACGAACCAAGAGACCCAGTACTTC. It translates to CASSWTNQETQYF.

This clonotype occurred a few times. The J gene is TRBJ2-7, the V gene TRBV20-1, with 9 bases fitting TRBD2. The J segment lost 2 bases and the V segment lost 2 bases, leaving 4 bases of the junction unmatched. CDR1 is DFQATT and CDR2 is SNEGSKA in the germline V gene (reference sequence). This CDR3 spans 14 amino acids. CDR3 protein: CSARRAGGAYEQYF. CDR3 nucleotides: TGCAGTGCTAGAAGGGCGGGAGGGGCCTACGAGCAGTACTTC.

This clonotype turned up a few times. The J gene is TRBJ2-7, the V gene TRBV4-2, with unresolved D. V was shortened by 1 base and J by 2 bases, with 9 bases between the two germline ends. This CDR3 has 14 amino acids. Germline CDR1 is LGHNA and CDR2 is YNFKEQ. CDR3 bases: TGTGCCAGCAGCCAAGTTGGGCTACCCTACGAGCAGTACTTC. Translating it yields CASSQVGLPYEQYF.

V and J are TRBV7-2 and TRBJ2-7; D gene ambiguous. The V gene lost 0 bases and the J gene lost 3 bases, with 15 bases spanning the gap. The length of the CDR3 is 16 residues. CDR1 and CDR2 (germline): SGHTA, FQGNSA. As DNA, the CDR3 is TGTGCCAGCAGCTTAGCGAAAGCCACCTACAGCTACGAGCAGTACTTC. Translating it yields CASSLAKATYSYEQYF.

This clonotype was counted a few times. The chain employs TRBV7-2 and TRBJ1-6, with TRBD1 as a possible D gene (5 bases). CDR1 SGHTA and CDR2 FQGNSA come from the germline V gene. Trimming removed 1 base from V and 7 bases from J, with 17 bases in between. The CDR3 has 17 amino acids. The DNA for the CDR3 is TGTGCCAGCAGCTTAGTCCCCCAGGGAGGCCTGAATTCACCCCTCCACTTT. It codes for CASSLVPQGGLNSPLHF. The full variable domain, with the rest looked up from reference TRBV7-2 and TRBJ1-6, is GAGVSQSPSNKVTEKGKDVELRCDPISGHTALYWYRQSLGQGLEFLIYFQGNSAPDKSGLPSDRFSAERTGGSVSTLTIQRTQQEDSAVYLCASSLVPQGGLNSPLHFGNGTRLTVT.

Comments on this clonotype: An end of the junction does not agree with germline; a read error may underlie this. The chain uses TRBV6-2 or TRBV6-3 and TRBJ1-1; possible D gene TRBD1, 6 bases. The CDR3 runs to 15 residues. Germline loops: CDR1 MNHEY, CDR2 SVGEGT. The DNA for the CDR3 is TGTGCCATCAGTGTACTGAGTCAGGGGCGTACTGAAGCTTTCTTT. Protein: CAISVLSQGRTEAFF.

The DNA of the CDR3 is TGTGCCATCGCTCAAGGGCATCGGGGAAACACCATATATTTT. Its protein product is CAIAQGHRGNTIYF. The rearrangement links TRBV6-6 to TRBJ1-3; no firm D call. From germline, CDR1 is MNHNY and CDR2 SVGAGI (reference sequence). The CDR3 has 14 amino acids. V was clipped by 10 bases and J by 4 bases, with 17 bases between them.

The sample holds a few counts of this clonotype. The chain employs TRBV2 and TRBJ1-2; D remains ambiguous. This CDR3 comprises 14 residues. V was pared by 0 bases and J by 3 bases, with 8 bases between. Germline lookup yields CDR1 SNHLY and CDR2 FYNNEI. The CDR3 bases are TGTGCCAGCAGTGAAGCCGGGGTTCACTATGGCTACACCTTC. This sequence encodes CASSEAGVHYGYTF. Supplemented by reference TRBV2 and TRBJ1-2, the full variable domain reads EPEVTQTPSHQVTQMGQEVILRCVPISNHLYFYWYRQILGQKVEFLVSFYNNEISEKSEIFDDQFSVERPDGSNFTLKIRSTKLEDSAMYFCASSEAGVHYGYTFGSGTRLTVV.

This chain connects TRBV28 to TRBJ2-2, with D unresolved. The V end lost 2 bases, the J end lost 7 bases, and 8 bases lay between the germline ends. This CDR3 has 13 residues. The V gene's germline CDR1 is MDHEN and CDR2 SYDVKM. CDR3 loop: CASSLGFNGELFF. The CDR3 DNA is TGTGCCAGCAGTTTAGGATTCAACGGGGAGCTGTTTTTT.

V gene TRBV20-1 combines with J gene TRBJ2-7; TRBD2 matches 7 bases. The CDR3 spans 14 residues. V lost 0 bases to trimming and J lost 4 bases; unmatched junction nucleotides: 6. Germline-derived CDR1 and CDR2 are DFQATT and SNEGSKA (reference sequence). For the CDR3, the DNA is TGCAGTGCTAGAGATGCGGGAGCCGGTTACGAGCAGTACTTC. Translating gives CSARDAGAGYEQYF.

About this clonotype itself: Since a much larger clone is just one base distant, this may be a read error. The chain recombines TRBV20-1 with TRBJ2-4; unclear D gene. The V gene's germline CDR1 is DFQATT and CDR2 SNEGSKA (reference sequence). CDR3 length equals 15 residues. The CDR3 DNA reads TGCAGTGCCAACCTTGTCCTGATAGCCAAAAACATTCAGCACTTC. Translating it yields CSANLVLIAKNIQHF.

This sequence joins TRBV24-1 and TRBJ2-1; no definite D call. The CDR3 runs to 14 residues. The ends were cut back, 4 bases at V and 1 base at J, with 7 bases in the middle. Germline CDR1 KGHDR, CDR2 SFDVKD. CDR3 region: CATSDSGSYNEQFF. The CDR3 DNA is TGTGCCACCAGTGACTCGGGTTCCTACAATGAGCAGTTCTTC.

This clonotype was counted between two and nine times. At one end the junction does not follow the germline gene, possibly because of a read error. The gene calls are TRBV7-7 and TRBJ2-3; 8 nucleotides align to TRBD2. CDR1 is SSHAT and CDR2 is FNYEAQ in the germline V gene (reference sequence). The CDR3 consists of 16 residues. In nucleotides, the CDR3 is TGTGCTAGCACCGCTCGGGGCGGGAGGAGCACAGATACGCAGTATTTT. Its translation is CASTARGGRSTDTQYF.

This clonotype was seen more than once but under ten times. The chain couples TRBV4-1 to TRBJ2-3, with TRBD2 matching over 11 bases. The germline V gene has CDR1 MGHRA and CDR2 YSYEKL. V lost 3 bases, J lost 0 bases, and 23 bases stayed unmatched. This CDR3 region has 23 residues. CDR3 protein: CASSHPRGPKGLAGGPSTDTQYF. The CDR3 coding sequence is TGCGCCAGCAGCCACCCTCGAGGGCCCAAGGGGCTAGCGGGAGGACCTAGCACAGATACGCAGTATTTT.